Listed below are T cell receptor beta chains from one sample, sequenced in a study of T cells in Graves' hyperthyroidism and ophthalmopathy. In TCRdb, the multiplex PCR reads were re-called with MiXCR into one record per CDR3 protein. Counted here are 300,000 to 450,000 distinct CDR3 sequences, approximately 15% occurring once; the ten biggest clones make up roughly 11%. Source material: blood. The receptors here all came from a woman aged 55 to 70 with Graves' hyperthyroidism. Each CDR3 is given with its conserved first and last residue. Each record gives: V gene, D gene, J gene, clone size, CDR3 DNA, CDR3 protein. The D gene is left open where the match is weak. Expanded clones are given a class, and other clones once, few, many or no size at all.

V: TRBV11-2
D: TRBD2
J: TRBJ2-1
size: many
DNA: TGTGCCAGCAGCTTAGGTGGCCTAGCGGGCCACAATGAGCAGTTCTTC
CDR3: CASSLGGLAGHNEQFF

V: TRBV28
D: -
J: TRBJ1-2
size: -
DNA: TGTGCCAGCAATCGGGGGGCGAAGTTCTATGGCTACACCTTC
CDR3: CASNRGAKFYGYTF

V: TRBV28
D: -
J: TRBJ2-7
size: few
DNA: TGTGCCAGCAGTTTCGGTTTTGCGAGAGTTGGGTACGAGCAGTACTTC
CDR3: CASSFGFARVGYEQYF

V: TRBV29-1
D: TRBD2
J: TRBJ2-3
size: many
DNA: TGCAGCGTGCAGTTAGCGGGAGGAGGGACAGATACGCAGTATTTT
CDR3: CSVQLAGGGTDTQYF

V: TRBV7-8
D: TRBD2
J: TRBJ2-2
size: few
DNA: TGTGCCAGCAGCCAAGGACTAGCGGGAGCCGCGAACACCGGGGAGCTGTTTTTT
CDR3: CASSQGLAGAANTGELFF

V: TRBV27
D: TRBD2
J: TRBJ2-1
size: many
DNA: TGTGCCAGCAGTTCGAGGCTTGGTTGGGCTAGCGGGAAGAGTAAGTACAATGAGCAGTTCTTC
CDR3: CASSSRLGWASGKSKYNEQFF

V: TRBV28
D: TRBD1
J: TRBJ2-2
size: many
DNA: TGTGCCAGCAGTTTGGAGGGACAGGGGCACACCGGGGAGCTGTTTTTT
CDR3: CASSLEGQGHTGELFF

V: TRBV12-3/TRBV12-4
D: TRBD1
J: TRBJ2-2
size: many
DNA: TGTGCCAGCAGTTTGACAGGGGACTACACCGGGGAGCTGTTTTTT
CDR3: CASSLTGDYTGELFF

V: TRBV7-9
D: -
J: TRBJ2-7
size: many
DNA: TGTGCCAGCAGCTCCGGGACCTTATACGAGCAGTACTTC
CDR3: CASSSGTLYEQYF

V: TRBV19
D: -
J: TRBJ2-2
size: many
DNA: TGTGCCAGTAGTATGTCTCTGGCACGTATGGACGGGGAGCTGTTTTTT
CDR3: CASSMSLARMDGELFF

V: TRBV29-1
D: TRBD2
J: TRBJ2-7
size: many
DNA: TGCAGCGTTGAGACCGGGACTAGCGGTGCCAGGGAGCAGTACTTC
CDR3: CSVETGTSGAREQYF

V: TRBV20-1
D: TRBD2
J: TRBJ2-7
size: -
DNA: TGCAGTGCTAACCTAGCGGGAGGGCCGCACGAGCAGTACTTC
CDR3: CSANLAGGPHEQYF

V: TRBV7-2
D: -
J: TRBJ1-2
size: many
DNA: TGTGCCAGCAGCCCACAGAACAGGGTTTCGGACGGCTACACCTTC
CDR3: CASSPQNRVSDGYTF

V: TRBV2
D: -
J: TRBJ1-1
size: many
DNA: TGTGCCAGCAGTGGCTTATCGGCGACGGAAGCTTTCTTT
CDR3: CASSGLSATEAFF

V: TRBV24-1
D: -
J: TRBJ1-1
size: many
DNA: TGTGCCACCAGTGGTACTAAGACAGGTCGTACTGAAGCTTTCTTT
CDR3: CATSGTKTGRTEAFF

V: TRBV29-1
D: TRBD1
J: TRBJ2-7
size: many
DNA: TGCAGCGCGCGGACAGGTCTCTCCTACGAGCAGTACTTC
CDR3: CSARTGLSYEQYF

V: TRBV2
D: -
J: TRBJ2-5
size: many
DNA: TGTGCCCGTACTGGGACGTTCAGCGGCCAAGAGACCCAGTACTTC
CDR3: CARTGTFSGQETQYF

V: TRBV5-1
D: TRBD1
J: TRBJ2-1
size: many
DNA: TGCGCCAGCAGCTTAGCTGGGACAGGGGCCAATGAGCAGTTCTTC
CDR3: CASSLAGTGANEQFF

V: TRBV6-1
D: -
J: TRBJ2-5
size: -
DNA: TGTGCCAGCAGTTCATCGACAGTCCAAGAGACCCAGTACTTC
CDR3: CASSSSTVQETQYF

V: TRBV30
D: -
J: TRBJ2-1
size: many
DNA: TGTGCCTGGAGTGATCTGGGAGGAAGGGCCTACAATGAGCAGTTCTTC
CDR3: CAWSDLGGRAYNEQFF

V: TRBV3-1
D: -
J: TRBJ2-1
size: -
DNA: TGTGCCAGCAGCCCATGGAGGCTAGCAAGCTACAATGAGCAGTTCTTC
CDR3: CASSPWRLASYNEQFF

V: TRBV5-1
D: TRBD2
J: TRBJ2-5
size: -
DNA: TGCGCCAGCAGACAAAGACTAGCGGGTGGAAAAGAGACCCAGTACTTC
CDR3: CASRQRLAGGKETQYF

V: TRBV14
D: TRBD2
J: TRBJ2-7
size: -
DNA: TGTGCCAGCAGCCAAGATCATACTAGCGGGAGGGATTACGAGCAGTACTTC
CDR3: CASSQDHTSGRDYEQYF

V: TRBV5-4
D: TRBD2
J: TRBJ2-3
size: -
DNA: TGTGCCAGCAGCTCGGCTAGCGGAAGGTTTAGCACAGATACGCAGTATTTT
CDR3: CASSSASGRFSTDTQYF

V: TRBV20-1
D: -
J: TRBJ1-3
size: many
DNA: TGCAGTGCTAAAAAGGGACTTGGAAACACCATATATTTT
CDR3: CSAKKGLGNTIYF

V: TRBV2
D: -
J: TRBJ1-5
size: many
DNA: TGTGCCAGCAGTGAGCGGTCAAGCAATCAGCCCCAGCATTTT
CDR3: CASSERSSNQPQHF

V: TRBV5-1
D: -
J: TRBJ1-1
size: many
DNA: TGCGCCAGCAGCATGACAGGAGGGAACACTGAAGCTTTCTTT
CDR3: CASSMTGGNTEAFF

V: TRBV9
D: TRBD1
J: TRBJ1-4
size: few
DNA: TGTGCCAGCAGCGTCGCAGGGGACAGGGGTGGGAATGAAAAACTGTTTTTT
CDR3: CASSVAGDRGGNEKLFF

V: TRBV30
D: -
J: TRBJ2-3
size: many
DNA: TGTGCCTGGAGTGAACAGGGACTTAGCACAGATACGCAGTATTTT
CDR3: CAWSEQGLSTDTQYF

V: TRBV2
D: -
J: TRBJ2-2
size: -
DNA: TGTGCCAGCAAAAAGGTGGGAACCGGGGAGCTGTTTTTT
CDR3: CASKKVGTGELFF

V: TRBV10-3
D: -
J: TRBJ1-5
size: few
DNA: TGTGCCATCAGTGGTAGCTTGGAGGGGAATCAGCCCCAGCATTTT
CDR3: CAISGSLEGNQPQHF

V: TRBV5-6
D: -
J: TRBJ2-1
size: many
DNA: TGTGCCAGCAGCAGCAGGAGATTCACCAACAATGAGCAGTTCTTC
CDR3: CASSSRRFTNNEQFF

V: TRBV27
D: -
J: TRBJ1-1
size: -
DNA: TGTGCCAGCAGCCGAAAGCCGTGGGGCACTGAAGCTTTCTTT
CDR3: CASSRKPWGTEAFF

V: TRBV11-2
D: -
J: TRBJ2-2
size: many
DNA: TGTGCCAGCAGCATAGCACAGACCGGGGAGCTGTTTTTT
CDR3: CASSIAQTGELFF

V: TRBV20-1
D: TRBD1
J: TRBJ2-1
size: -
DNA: TGCAGTGCTCTCCGGGACAGGGGTTTGGATGAGCAGTTCTTC
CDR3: CSALRDRGLDEQFF

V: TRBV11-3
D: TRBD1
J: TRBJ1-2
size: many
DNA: TGTGCCAGCAGCCCGGGAGCAGGGGGAATAAATGGCTACACCTTC
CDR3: CASSPGAGGINGYTF

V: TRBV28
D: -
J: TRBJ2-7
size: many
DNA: TGTGCCAGCAGTTCGACTACCCCCCACGAGCAGTACTTC
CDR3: CASSSTTPHEQYF

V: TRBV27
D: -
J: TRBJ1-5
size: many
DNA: TGTGCCACCCGGCGGGGGGGTGAGGCTCAGCCCCAGCATTTT
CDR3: CATRRGGEAQPQHF

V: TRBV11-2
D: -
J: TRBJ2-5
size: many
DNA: TGTGCCAGCAGCTTGCAGGGGTCGACCCAAGAGACCCAGTACTTC
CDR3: CASSLQGSTQETQYF

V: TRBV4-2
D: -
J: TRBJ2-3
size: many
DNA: TGTGCCAGCAGCCAACGGAACAGGGACGCAGATACGCAGTATTTT
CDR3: CASSQRNRDADTQYF

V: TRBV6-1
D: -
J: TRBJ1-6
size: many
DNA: TGTGCCAGCAGTGACCCGAGGGATTCACCCCTCCACTTT
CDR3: CASSDPRDSPLHF

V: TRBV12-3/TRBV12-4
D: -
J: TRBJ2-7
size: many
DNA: TGTGCCAGCCGCTTGAGGAACGAGCAGTACTTC
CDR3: CASRLRNEQYF

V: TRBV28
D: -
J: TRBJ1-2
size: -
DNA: TGTGCCAGCATAGAGGGGGGGTCGAACTATGGCTACACCTTC
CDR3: CASIEGGSNYGYTF

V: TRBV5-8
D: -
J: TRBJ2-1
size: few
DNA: -
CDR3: CASSFGQGFYNEQFF

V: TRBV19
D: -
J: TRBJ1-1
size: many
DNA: TGTGCCAGTAGTCTTCAAGGGGGGGACACTGAAGCTTTCTTT
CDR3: CASSLQGGDTEAFF

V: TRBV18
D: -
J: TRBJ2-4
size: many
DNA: TGTGCCAGCTCACTCACAGGTCCGGGGGTGGAGGACATTCAGTACTTC
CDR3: CASSLTGPGVEDIQYF

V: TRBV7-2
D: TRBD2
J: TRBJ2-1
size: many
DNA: TGTGCCAGCAGCTTAGCGGCGGGAGGGTCCTACAATGAGCAGTTCTTC
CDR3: CASSLAAGGSYNEQFF

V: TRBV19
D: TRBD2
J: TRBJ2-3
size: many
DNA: TGTGCCAGTAGTATTGAAGGCGGGAGGGCCACGGGCACAGATACGCAGTATTTT
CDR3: CASSIEGGRATGTDTQYF

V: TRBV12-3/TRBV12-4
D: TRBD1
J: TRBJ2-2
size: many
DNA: TGTGCCAGCAGTTCATCGGGACAGGGACTCGGGGAGCTGTTTTTT
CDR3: CASSSSGQGLGELFF

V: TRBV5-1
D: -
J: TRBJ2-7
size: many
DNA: TGCGCCAGCAGCTTGGACGGACAGAGACCATACGAGCAGTACTTC
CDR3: CASSLDGQRPYEQYF

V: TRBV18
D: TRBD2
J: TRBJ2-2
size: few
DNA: TGTGCCAGCTCACCGACAATGGGACTAGCGGACACCGGGGAGCTGTTTTTT
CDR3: CASSPTMGLADTGELFF

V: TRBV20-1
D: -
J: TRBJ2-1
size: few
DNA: TGCAGTGCTAGAGACAGGAGTTGGGGTGTCAATGAGCAGTTCTTC
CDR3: CSARDRSWGVNEQFF

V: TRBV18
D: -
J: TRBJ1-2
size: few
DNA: TGTGCCAGCTCACCACTAATTCCCACAAGAGGGTCTAACTATGGCTACACCTTC
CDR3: CASSPLIPTRGSNYGYTF

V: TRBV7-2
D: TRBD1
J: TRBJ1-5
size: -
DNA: TGTGCCAGCAGCCCAGGGGGGGTTCAGCCCCAGCATTTT
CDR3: CASSPGGVQPQHF

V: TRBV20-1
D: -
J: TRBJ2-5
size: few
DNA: TGCAGTGCTAGAGTGGGATACCGCCCGGGTGAGACCCAGTACTTC
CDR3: CSARVGYRPGETQYF

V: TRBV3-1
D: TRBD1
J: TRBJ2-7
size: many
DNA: TGTGCCAGCAGCCAAGATATGAGACAGGGGGCAAGTGAGCAGTACTTC
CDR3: CASSQDMRQGASEQYF

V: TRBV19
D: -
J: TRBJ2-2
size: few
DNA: TGTGCCAGTAGTATGGGCGGGGGCGTAAGGGAGCTGTTTTTT
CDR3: CASSMGGGVRELFF